This TCR beta chain emerged from a study of CD8 T cells in ankylosing spondylitis. Findings of the study overall: Researchers reportedly found disease-linked clones significantly enriched in matched ankylosing spondylitis synovial fluid.

V was trimmed by 6 bases and J by 2 bases, leaving 15 bases between them. The CDR3 sequence is 15 residues long. With molecular barcodes, quantitative 5'-RACE was used to make the TCR beta libraries. TCRdb ran MiXCR on the 5' RACE reads and lists one entry per CDR3 protein. The sample contains under 200,000 distinct CDR3 sequences, under 14% of which appear only once. This clonotype was detected only a few times. No antigen is known for it. The clonotype comes from a male donor with ankylosing spondylitis or in good health (not recorded which). The specimen sequenced was blood, either unsorted or a sorted T cell fraction (not recorded which). This chain joins TRBV12-3 or TRBV12-4 and TRBJ2-3, with a tentative D call TRBD2 (5 bases). The CDR3 DNA follows: TGTGCCAGCAGCAGACTAAACCGTATCACAGATACGCAGTATTTT. Protein sequence: CASSRLNRITDTQYF.